The rows below give T cell receptor beta chains drawn from one sample of a study of cytomegalovirus exposure and HLA in healthy donors. Clones were sequenced by immunoSEQ multiplex PCR, and TCRdb holds only the in-frame ones, with some missing. In total, the table holds around 160,000 clones. The sequencing sample was made of PBMCs. Source of these receptors: a woman between 45 and 60 years old in good health and CMV-seronegative. Each CDR3 is given with its conserved first and last residue. The D gene is left open where the match is weak.

v_gene	j_gene	d_gene	CDR3aa	CDR3nt
TRBV7-8	TRBJ2-7	TRBD2	CASSKGTSGSSYEQYF	TGTGCCAGCAGCAAAGGGACTAGCGGGAGCTCCTACGAGCAGTACTTC
TRBV9	TRBJ1-4	TRBD1	CASSSRDRVAEKLFF	TGTGCCAGCAGCAGCCGGGACAGGGTAGCAGAAAAACTGTTTTTT
TRBV5-1	TRBJ2-1	.	CASTVPELNEQFF	TGCGCCAGCACCGTTCCCGAGCTGAATGAGCAGTTCTTC
TRBV5-1	TRBJ2-3	TRBD2	CASSLGLAGVINTQYF	TGCGCCAGCAGCTTGGGACTAGCGGGGGTCATAAATACGCAGTATTTT
TRBV10-1	TRBJ2-1	TRBD2	CASNTAGREGNEQFF	TGCGCCAGCAATACAGCGGGAAGGGAGGGCAATGAGCAGTTCTTC
TRBV7-2	TRBJ2-2	.	CASSLAGGNTGELFF	TGTGCCAGCAGCTTAGCGGGGGGGAACACCGGGGAGCTGTTTTTT
TRBV5-1	TRBJ2-1	TRBD2	CASSAERGLAGRSSSYNEQFF	TGCGCCAGCAGCGCCGAGAGAGGACTAGCGGGCCGGTCGAGCTCCTACAATGAGCAGTTCTTC
TRBV7-2	TRBJ2-7	.	CASSLFLVHEQYF	TGTGCCAGCAGCTTATTTCTAGTTCACGAGCAGTACTTC
TRBV7-9	TRBJ1-4	TRBD1	CASSLGQGVDEKLFF	TGTGCCAGCAGCTTAGGACAGGGAGTCGATGAAAAACTGTTTTTT
TRBV2	TRBJ2-2	TRBD2	CASSAGGNTGELFF	TGTGCCAGCAGTGCGGGAGGGAACACCGGGGAGCTGTTTTTT
TRBV27	TRBJ2-1	.	CASTRQRSYNEQFF	TGTGCCAGCACGAGGCAGCGGTCCTACAATGAGCAGTTCTTC
TRBV6-1	TRBJ2-3	.	CATARGPSTDTQYF	TGTGCCACCGCTCGGGGTCCTAGCACAGATACGCAGTATTTT
TRBV7-2	TRBJ2-5	TRBD2	CASSALSGGLQETQYF	TGTGCCAGCAGCGCCCTTAGCGGGGGGCTCCAAGAGACCCAGTACTTC
TRBV14	TRBJ1-1	.	CASSQDLDGAPGRVYAFF	TGTGCCAGCAGCCAAGATCTGGATGGAGCCCCCGGGAGGGTCTACGCTTTCTTT
TRBV5-6	TRBJ2-3	TRBD2	CASSLPPLAGAGDTQYF	TGTGCCAGCAGCTTGCCCCCTCTAGCGGGGGCTGGAGATACGCAGTATTTT
TRBV11-2	TRBJ2-3	.	CASSAVGLRGLDTQYF	TGTGCCAGCAGCGCAGTGGGGCTCAGGGGCTTGGATACGCAGTATTTT
TRBV19	TRBJ1-5	.	CASSKGSEGASNQPQHF	TGTGCCAGTAGTAAGGGATCAGAGGGTGCCAGCAATCAGCCCCAGCATTTT
TRBV7-2	TRBJ2-7	TRBD2	CASSLLAGAYEQYF	TGTGCCAGCAGTTTACTAGCGGGGGCCTACGAGCAGTACTTC
TRBV25-1	TRBJ1-5	TRBD1	CASSVELRVDRGPQPQHF	TGTGCCAGCAGTGTTGAACTCAGGGTGGACAGGGGGCCTCAGCCCCAGCATTTT
TRBV28	TRBJ2-1	.	CASSGLYNEQFF	TGTGCCAGCAGTGGGCTATACAATGAGCAGTTCTTC
TRBV7-2	TRBJ1-1	.	CASSLVPGGTEAFF	TGTGCCAGCAGCTTAGTGCCCGGAGGGACTGAAGCTTTCTTT
TRBV7-2	TRBJ2-7	TRBD2	CASSPRTSSEQYF	TGTGCCAGCAGCCCTCGGACTAGCTCCGAGCAGTACTTC
TRBV28	TRBJ2-7	.	CASSRGYEQYF	TGTGCCAGCAGTCGAGGGTACGAGCAGTACTTC
TRBV19	TRBJ2-7	TRBD1	CASSIGQGVYEQYF	TGTGCCAGTAGTATAGGACAGGGGGTCTACGAGCAGTACTTC
TRBV2	TRBJ1-5	.	CASKGLLGTGQPQHF	TGTGCCAGCAAAGGGCTGCTTGGAACGGGGCAGCCCCAGCATTTT
TRBV11-3	TRBJ1-1	.	CASSNGDTEAFF	TGTGCCAGCAGCAACGGGGACACTGAAGCTTTCTTT
TRBV4-2	TRBJ2-5	TRBD2	CASSQGSAGEATQYF	TGTGCCAGCAGCCAAGGCTCCGCGGGGGAGGCGACCCAGTACTTC
TRBV4-1	TRBJ2-1	TRBD1	CASSQDFYGTGERDEQFF	TGCGCCAGCAGCCAAGATTTTTACGGGACAGGGGAAAGGGATGAGCAGTTCTTC